This TCR beta chain was profiled in a study of T cells in Graves' hyperthyroidism and ophthalmopathy. The table lists this clonotype with a few counts. This CDR3 comprises 18 residues. The V end lost 8 bases, the J end lost 0 bases, and 23 bases lay between the germline ends. Germline assignment: CDR1 MNHEY and CDR2 SVGEGT. Amplification of TCR beta CDR3 regions used RNA as the template. A first-round RT-PCR of the TCR CDR3 used the HTBI primer set. TCRdb re-called the multiplex PCR reads with MiXCR, one entry per CDR3 protein. The sample shows some 580,000 distinct CDR3 sequences, roughly a sixth of them seen only once.

The J gene is TRBJ1-5, the V gene TRBV6-2 or TRBV6-3; weak D call: TRBD1 (6 bases). The sequencing input was blood. The origin of this receptor is a woman aged 40 to 50 with Graves' ophthalmopathy. Written as DNA, the CDR3 is TGTGCCAGCTGTAGCGGGAGGGGCTCGGGGGCTAGCAATCAGCCCCAGCATTTT. Its protein product is CASCSGRGSGASNQPQHF.